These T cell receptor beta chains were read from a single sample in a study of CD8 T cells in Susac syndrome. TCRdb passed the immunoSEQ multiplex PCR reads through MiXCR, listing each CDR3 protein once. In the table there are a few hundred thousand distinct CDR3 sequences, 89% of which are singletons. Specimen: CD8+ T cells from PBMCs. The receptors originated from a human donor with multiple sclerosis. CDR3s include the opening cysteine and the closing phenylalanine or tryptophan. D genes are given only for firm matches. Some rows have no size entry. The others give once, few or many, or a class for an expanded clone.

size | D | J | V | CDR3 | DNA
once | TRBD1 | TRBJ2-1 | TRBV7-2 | CASSFGQGTDEQFF | TGTGCCAGCAGCTTCGGACAGGGGACGGATGAGCAGTTCTTC
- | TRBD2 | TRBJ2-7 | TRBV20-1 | CSAQLASGYEQYF | TGCAGTGCGCAGTTGGCTAGCGGATACGAGCAGTACTTC
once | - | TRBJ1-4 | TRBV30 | CAWTVGRVEEKLFF | TGTGCCTGGACCGTGGGAAGGGTGGAAGAAAAACTGTTTTTT
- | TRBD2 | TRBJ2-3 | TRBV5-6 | CASSSHRTSGYTQYF | TGTGCCAGCAGCTCCCATAGGACTAGCGGTTATACGCAGTATTTT
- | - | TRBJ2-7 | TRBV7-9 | CASSLVGERYEQYF | TGTGCCAGCAGCTTAGTAGGGGAAAGGTACGAGCAGTACTTC
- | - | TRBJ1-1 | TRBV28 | CASIGGTNTEAFF | TGTGCCAGCATTGGGGGGACGAACACTGAAGCTTTCTTT
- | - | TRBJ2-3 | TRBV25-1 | CASSERGRSTDTQYF | TGTGCCAGCAGTGAACGGGGCAGAAGCACAGATACGCAGTATTTT
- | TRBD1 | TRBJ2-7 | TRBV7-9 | CASSEGQGKIYEQYF | TGTGCCAGCAGCGAAGGACAGGGGAAGATCTACGAGCAGTACTTC
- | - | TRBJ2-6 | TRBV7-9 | CASSLALADSGANVLTF | TGTGCCAGCAGCTTAGCGCTTGCGGACTCTGGGGCCAACGTCCTGACTTTC
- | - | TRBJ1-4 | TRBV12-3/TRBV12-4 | CASSLTASYEKLFF | TGTGCCAGCAGTTTAACAGCTTCATATGAAAAACTGTTTTTT
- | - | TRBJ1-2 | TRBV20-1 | CSAREGYTF | TGCAGTGCGCGGGAGGGCTACACCTTC
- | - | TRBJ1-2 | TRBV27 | CASSLFKTGPYGYTF | TGTGCCAGCAGTTTATTTAAGACAGGACCGTATGGCTACACCTTC
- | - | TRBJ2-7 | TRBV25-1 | CASNLADWRRGEQYF | TGTGCCAGCAACCTCGCCGACTGGCGCCGGGGCGAGCAGTACTTC
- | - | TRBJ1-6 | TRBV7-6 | CASSLGVGMNSPLHF | TGTGCCAGCAGCTTAGGAGTCGGAATGAATTCACCCCTCCACTTT
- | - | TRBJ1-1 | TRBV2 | CASSDGRGTEAFF | TGTGCCAGCAGTGATGGGAGGGGCACTGAAGCTTTCTTT
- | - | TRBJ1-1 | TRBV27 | CASSLITTGGTLEAFF | TGTGCCAGCAGTTTAATAACGACCGGGGGAACCCTTGAAGCTTTCTTT
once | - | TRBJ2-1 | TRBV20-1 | CSARPLQGWDNEQFF | TGCAGTGCTAGACCATTACAGGGATGGGACAATGAGCAGTTCTTC
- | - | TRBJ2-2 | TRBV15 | CATSSGSGELFF | TGTGCCACCAGCTCAGGGAGCGGGGAGCTGTTTTTT
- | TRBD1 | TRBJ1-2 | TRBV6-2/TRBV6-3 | CASSLDRRRPTYGYTF | TGTGCCAGCAGTTTGGACAGGCGGCGCCCGACGTATGGCTACACCTTC
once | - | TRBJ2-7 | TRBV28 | CASSFQVHSSYEQYF | TGTGCCAGCAGTTTCCAGGTCCATAGCTCCTACGAGCAGTACTTC
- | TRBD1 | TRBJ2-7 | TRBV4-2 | CASSQDGGQGSYEQYF | TGTGCCAGCAGCCAAGACGGGGGACAGGGTTCCTACGAGCAGTACTTC
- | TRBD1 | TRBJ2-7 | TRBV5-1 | CASSLKGAPSYEQYF | TGCGCCAGCAGCTTAAAGGGGGCCCCCTCCTACGAGCAGTACTTC
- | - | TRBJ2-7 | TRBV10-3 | CASQGGIYEQYF | TGTGCCTCCCAGGGTGGGATTTACGAGCAGTACTTC
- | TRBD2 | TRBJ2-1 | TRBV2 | CARGTTPIQFF | TGTGCCAGGGGGACTACCCCGATTCAGTTCTTC
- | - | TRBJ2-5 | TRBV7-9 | CASSRTERAGFDSETQYF | TGTGCCAGCAGCCGCACGGAACGAGCAGGGTTTGATTCAGAGACCCAGTACTTC
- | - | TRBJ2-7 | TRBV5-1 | CASSLRRGPDEQYF | TGCGCCAGCAGCTTGAGGAGGGGGCCGGACGAGCAGTACTTC
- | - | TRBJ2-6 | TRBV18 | CASSPLTSGANVLTF | TGTGCCAGCTCACCACTGACCTCTGGGGCCAACGTCCTGACTTTC
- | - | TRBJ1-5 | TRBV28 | CASSPYDSNQPQHF | TGTGCCAGCAGTCCCTATGACTCAAATCAGCCCCAGCATTTT
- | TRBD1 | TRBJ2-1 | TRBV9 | CASSVQGQANEQFF | TGTGCCAGCAGCGTACAAGGACAGGCCAATGAGCAGTTCTTC
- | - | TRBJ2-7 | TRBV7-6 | CASSTVDSSYEQYF | TGTGCCAGCAGCACGGTGGACAGTTCCTACGAGCAGTACTTC
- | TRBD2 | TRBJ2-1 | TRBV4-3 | CASSQDNLAGGLSYNEQFF | TGCGCCAGCAGCCAAGATAATCTAGCGGGAGGGCTCTCCTACAATGAGCAGTTCTTC
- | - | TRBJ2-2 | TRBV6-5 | CASSYSSGGTNTGELFF | TGTGCCAGCAGTTACTCGAGTGGGGGAACGAACACCGGGGAGCTGTTTTTT
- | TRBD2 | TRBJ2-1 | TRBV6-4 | CASSPGTSGSSDEQFF | TGTGCCAGCTCTCCCGGGACTAGCGGGAGTTCGGATGAGCAGTTCTTC
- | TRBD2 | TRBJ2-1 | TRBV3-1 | CASSPVREGIYNEQFF | TGTGCCAGCAGCCCCGTGAGGGAGGGAATATACAATGAGCAGTTCTTC
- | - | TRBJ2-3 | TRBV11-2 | CASSPSGADTQYF | TGTGCCAGCAGCCCTTCTGGTGCAGATACGCAGTATTTT
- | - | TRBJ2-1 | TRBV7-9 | CASSPEWPYNEQFF | TGTGCCAGCAGCCCCGAGTGGCCCTACAATGAGCAGTTCTTC
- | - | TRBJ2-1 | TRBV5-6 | CASITGTGRLRVNEQFF | TGTGCCAGTATAACGGGGACTGGCCGCCTTCGGGTCAATGAGCAGTTCTTC
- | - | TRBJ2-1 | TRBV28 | CASSQLLSSYNEQFF | TGTGCCAGCAGCCAACTGCTGAGCTCCTACAATGAGCAGTTCTTC
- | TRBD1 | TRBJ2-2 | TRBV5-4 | CASSSRTGGWAGELFF | TGTGCCAGCAGCTCCCGGACAGGGGGATGGGCCGGGGAGCTGTTTTTT
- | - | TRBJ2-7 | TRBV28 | CASEPRGGYEQYF | TGTGCCAGCGAACCCAGGGGAGGCTACGAGCAGTACTTC
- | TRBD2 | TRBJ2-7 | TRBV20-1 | CSAKGLGYEQYF | TGCAGTGCTAAGGGACTAGGCTACGAGCAGTACTTC
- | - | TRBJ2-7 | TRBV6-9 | CASSGMSSYEQYF | TGTGCCAGCAGCGGGATGAGCTCCTACGAGCAGTACTTC
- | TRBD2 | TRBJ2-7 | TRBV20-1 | CSARDLGTSGYEQYF | TGCAGTGCTAGAGACTTAGGGACTAGCGGCTACGAGCAGTACTTC
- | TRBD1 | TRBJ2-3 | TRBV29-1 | CSAGQGISTDTQYF | TGCAGCGCTGGACAGGGGATAAGCACAGATACGCAGTATTTT
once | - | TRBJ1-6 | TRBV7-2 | CASSLASNNSPLHF | TGTGCCAGCAGCTTAGCGTCGAATAATTCACCCCTCCACTTT
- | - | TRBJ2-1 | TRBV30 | CARGEGGYNEQFF | TGTGCCCGGGGGGAAGGGGGGTACAATGAGCAGTTCTTC